The 12 T cell receptor beta chains given below trace back to one sample, sequenced in a study of CD8 T cells in Susac syndrome. An amount of RNA that ranged from roughly 0.45 to 1 ug was reverse transcribed with random hexamers. TCRdb re-derived calls from the immunoSEQ multiplex PCR reads in MiXCR, one entry per CDR3 protein. The sample shows some 260,000 distinct CDR3 sequences, about 88% of them seen only once. Sequencing was done on a sample of CD8+ T cells from PBMCs. These receptor sequences come from a human donor with multiple sclerosis.

The V and J genes are TRBV27 and TRBJ2-7; 7 bases are a match to TRBD2. V gave up 7 bases and J gave up 1 base; unmatched junction bases: 10. The germline V gene has CDR1 MNHEY and CDR2 SMNVEV (reference sequence). The CDR3 contains 15 residues. CDR3 in amino acids: CASTFLWGGSYEQYF. The CDR3 DNA is TGTGCCAGCACCTTCCTTTGGGGGGGATCCTACGAGCAGTACTTC.

The chain combines TRBV12-5 with TRBJ1-5; 9 bases align to TRBD1. CDR3 length: 18 residues. V was pared by 0 bases and J by 2 bases, with 8 bases of the junction left unmatched. CDR1 and CDR2 from the germline V gene are LGHNT and FRNRAP. As DNA, the CDR3 is TGTGCTAGTGGTTTGGTTCCGGACAGGGGCCGAGGCAATCAGCCCCAGCATTTT. Residues: CASGLVPDRGRGNQPQHF.

The sample holds a few counts of this clonotype. This rearrangement joins TRBV5-1 to TRBJ2-7, with D possibly TRBD2 on 5 matching bases. Deletions cut 1 base from V and 5 bases from J, with 13 bases between. Germline assignment: CDR1 SGHRS and CDR2 YFSETQ. This CDR3 is built from 14 residues. In DNA, the CDR3 is TGCGCCAGCAGCTTGTCCCTAGCCATCGACGAGCAGTACTTC. Translating gives CASSLSLAIDEQYF.

CDR3 protein: CASSLLIGSGANVLTF. CDR3 bases: TGTGCCAGCAGTTTGCTCATCGGCTCTGGGGCCAACGTCCTGACTTTC. The chain carries TRBV28 and TRBJ2-6; D ambiguous. V was cut by 3 bases and J by 0 bases, with 9 bases left in between. The CDR3 is made up of 16 amino acids. The germline V gene encodes CDR1 MDHEN and CDR2 SYDVKM. Combining the CDR3 with reference TRBV28 and TRBJ2-6 gives the whole variable domain DVKVTQSSRYLVKRTGEKVFLECVQDMDHENMFWYRQDPGLGLRLIYFSYDVKMKEKGDIPEGYSVSREKKERFSLILESASTNQTSMYLCASSLLIGSGANVLTFGAGSRLTVL.

The CDR3 reads CASSYSAGGLWSTDTQYF. CDR3 nucleotides: TGTGCCAGCAGTTATAGTGCGGGAGGCCTATGGAGCACAGATACGCAGTATTTT. V and J are TRBV6-2 or TRBV6-3 and TRBJ2-3; TRBD2 matches at 8 bases. Germline CDR1 MNHEY, CDR2 SVGEGT. The CDR3 sequence is 18 residues long. Trimming took 3 bases from V and 0 from J; bases not matched to a gene: 11.

This clonotype was counted only a few times. This chain connects TRBV7-9 to TRBJ1-4; D uncertain. The CDR3 sequence is 14 residues long. The V gene's germline CDR1 is SEHNR and CDR2 FQNEAQ (reference sequence). With 5 bases removed from V and 8 bases from J, the gap between germline ends came to 15 bases. The CDR3 DNA is TGTGCCAGCAGCCTCGGGATTGGAGGCGAAAAACTGTTTTTT. This codes for CASSLGIGGEKLFF.

This chain connects TRBV9 to TRBJ1-1; D is uncertain. This CDR3 region has 15 residues. V was shortened by 2 bases and J by 4 bases, with 15 bases between the two germline ends. The germline V gene has CDR1 SGDLS and CDR2 YYNGEE. The CDR3 DNA follows: TGTGCCAGCAGCGTCGGCGGATCTGGTTTCACTGAAGCTTTCTTT. It specifies CASSVGGSGFTEAFF.

The rearrangement joins TRBV5-1 to TRBJ2-1; TRBD2 is a possible D gene (6 bases). The CDR3 consists of 17 residues. The V gene's germline CDR1 is SGHRS and CDR2 YFSETQ. Trimming removed 4 bases at V and 8 bases at J, with 25 bases between. The CDR3 loop is CASSPGLNPPLVDEQFF. The CDR3, as DNA: TGCGCCAGCAGCCCGGGACTGAATCCCCCTTTGGTGGATGAGCAGTTCTTC.

The rearrangement joins TRBV3-1 to TRBJ2-7, with 7 bases lining up with TRBD2. This CDR3 is built from 15 residues. V lost 0 bases, J lost 6 bases, and 8 bases stayed unmatched. CDR1 is LGHDT and CDR2 is YNNKEL in the germline V gene (reference sequence). The CDR3 is CASSQDPGGTAEQYF. DNA for the CDR3: TGTGCCAGCAGCCAAGATCCGGGAGGCACCGCCGAGCAGTACTTC.

The rearrangement links TRBV2 to TRBJ2-2; 9 nucleotides align to TRBD2. J was trimmed by 2 bases and V by 4 bases; bases with no gene match: 11. The CDR3 length is 18 residues. CDR1 SNHLY and CDR2 FYNNEI come from the germline V gene. The CDR3 region has the DNA TGTGCCAGCAGTGGTTCTAGCGGGGACCCCCCCAACACCGGGGAGCTGTTTTTT. Amino acid sequence: CASSGSSGDPPNTGELFF.

The rearrangement joins TRBV4-2 to TRBJ1-1; D remains unclear. The CDR3 loop spans 13 amino acids. V lost 1 base and J 1 base, leaving 4 bases between the germline ends. Per the germline V gene, CDR1 is LGHNA and CDR2 is YNFKEQ. DNA of the CDR3: TGTGCCAGCAGCCAAGGGAGGAACACTGAAGCTTTCTTT. Encoded protein: CASSQGRNTEAFF.

The chain links TRBV9 to TRBJ2-1, with 13 nucleotides matching TRBD2. Germline loops: CDR1 SGDLS, CDR2 YYNGEE. CDR3 length equals 19 residues. J was trimmed by 0 bases and V by 4 bases; bases with no gene match: 10. The CDR3 loop reads CASSRGGTSGTSSYNEQFF. The CDR3 region has the DNA TGTGCCAGCAGCCGCGGGGGGACTAGCGGGACCAGCTCCTACAATGAGCAGTTCTTC.